Listed here are 6 T cell receptor beta chains from one sample, sequenced in a study of cytomegalovirus exposure and HLA in healthy donors. In the PCR, 60 Vbeta and 13 Jbeta primers were used. Clones were sequenced by immunoSEQ multiplex PCR, and TCRdb holds only the in-frame ones, with some missing. The table shows some 98,000 clones, with more than 60% occurring only once. Sequencing input: PBMCs. These receptors came from a man in his fifties in good health and CMV-seronegative.

The rearrangement uses TRBV28 and TRBJ2-5; D might be TRBD1 (6 bases). Trimming took off 6 bases at V and 7 bases at J, with 21 bases between the two ends. Germline loops: CDR1 MDHEN, CDR2 SYDVKM. The CDR3 has 15 amino acids. The CDR3 DNA follows: TGTGCCAGCAGCCCAGGGGATAGACAGGAGCGGACCCAGTACTTC. It specifies CASSPGDRQERTQYF. Full variable domain (remainder filled in from reference TRBV28 and TRBJ2-5): DVKVTQSSRYLVKRTGEKVFLECVQDMDHENMFWYRQDPGLGLRLIYFSYDVKMKEKGDIPEGYSVSREKKERFSLILESASTNQTSMYLCASSPGDRQERTQYFGPGTRLLVL.

This chain links TRBV29-1 with TRBJ1-2; D remains unclear. Germline loops: CDR1 SQVTM, CDR2 ANQGSEA. CDR3 size: 13 residues. V was clipped by 4 bases and J by 3 bases, with 12 bases between them. CDR3 nucleotides: TGCAGCGTTGGCCGGGTCGGGGACTATGGCTACACCTTC. Residues: CSVGRVGDYGYTF.

This rearrangement joins TRBV5-4 to TRBJ2-2; 9 bases fit TRBD2. The V and J ends lost 1 base and 2 bases, in that order; junction bases with no gene match: 3. Germline values: CDR1 SGHNT, CDR2 YYREEE (reference sequence). The CDR3 is made up of 16 amino acids. The CDR3 nucleotides read TGTGCCAGCAGCTTGCGGCGGGGGGGCAACACCGGGGAGCTGTTTTTT. Amino acid sequence: CASSLRRGGNTGELFF.

This clone was counted between two and nine times. The chain recombines TRBV5-1 with TRBJ2-7, with TRBD2 matching 8 bases. The CDR3 loop spans 15 amino acids. Germline loops: CDR1 SGHRS, CDR2 YFSETQ. V was clipped by 0 bases and J by 6 bases; unmatched bases: 8. CDR3 in amino acids: CASSLGGSGTGEQYF. In nucleotides, the CDR3 is TGCGCCAGCAGCTTGGGTGGTAGCGGGACGGGCGAGCAGTACTTC.

The chain has TRBV18 and TRBJ1-2; D is perhaps TRBD1 (6 bases). Germline V CDR1 and CDR2: KGHSH, LQKENI. V was cut by 2 bases and J by 8 bases, with 15 bases left in between. The CDR3 totals 14 residues. The CDR3 coding sequence is TGTGCCAGCTCACCATCCGGGACACATGGCGGCTACACCTTC. Protein sequence: CASSPSGTHGGYTF.

This chain joins TRBV5-6 and TRBJ1-1; 12 bases are a match to TRBD1. The CDR3 totals 16 residues. V lost 2 bases, J lost 5 bases, and 7 bases stayed unmatched. Germline CDR1 and CDR2: SGHDT and YYEEEE. CDR3 sequence: CASSLGTGGFGTEAFF. DNA for the CDR3: TGTGCCAGCAGCTTAGGGACAGGGGGCTTTGGAACTGAAGCTTTCTTT.